This TCR beta chain was found in a study of beta chain features in type 1 diabetes (dated by TCRdb to between 2017 and 2018). Study-wide context: No differences in mean age, gender distribution, total cell number or subset yield were found between patients and healthy donors. The study compared the TCRB repertoires of sorted circulating CD4+ T cell subsets in recently diagnosed type 1 diabetes patients with those in matched healthy donors. A total of 85 million to 110 million sorted cells were examined across all samples, and RNA yield correlated strongly with the number of cells per subset. Naive and central memory subsets were obtained from all 30 or so donors, but regulatory and stem cell-like memory subsets were isolated from only 8 patients and 8 healthy donors.

Results the study describes overall, beyond this receptor: At VDJ recombination sites, patients with type 1 diabetes made fewer insertions and deleted more nucleotides, a pattern implying thymic rearrangement abnormalities. PCR may preferentially amplify shorter templates, but because patient and control samples were amplified and corrected together, any resulting skew would affect both groups equally. Type 1 diabetes patients showed a moderate but significant shortening of TCRB CDR3 length in all four CD4+ subsets. Naive, central memory and regulatory TCRB repertoires appeared to be more alike among patients than among healthy donors. Because cDNA was sequenced instead of genomic DNA, activated cells with high expression could be over-represented, although the groups did not differ in activation or CD3 levels. Because the HLA sub-analyses included only small numbers of individuals, any influence of HLA type on TCRB rearrangement was left unresolved.

On this clone itself: No antigen is known for it. Base qualities were left out, and no much larger clone turns up one base away.

Each donor gave one peripheral blood draw, approximately 110 mL on average, collected into heparinised tubes. A BD FACSAria II was used to sort naive, central memory, regulatory and stem cell-like memory CD4+ T cells with a panel that included CD45RO, CCR7, CD25, CD127, CD95 and CD27. All sorted populations exceeded 98% purity. PBMCs were isolated immediately by Lymphoprep density gradient centrifugation and stained directly without culture. To minimize batch effects, samples were stained and sorted in pairs, one healthy donor with one patient per experiment. The High Capacity cDNA Reverse Transcription Kit was used to reverse transcribe all of the isolated RNA, meaning that expressed TCRB transcripts were what got sequenced. Naive, central memory and regulatory T cell samples underwent deep immunoSEQ sequencing, averaging roughly 3.5 million total reads per sample. After sorted cells were lysed in RLT buffer, RNA was extracted with DNase-treated RNeasy Micro or Mini kits, with the choice depending on cell number. Each cell subset was processed on its own to prevent cross-contamination, while patient and healthy donor samples were processed together. The immunoSEQ multiplex PCR was used to amplify TCRB sequences from cDNA, yielding 87-bp fragments that span the CDR3 region. Amplicons were sequenced on the Illumina HiSeq platform. The original pipeline was this. PCR bias was corrected computationally using synthetic template baselines, and reads within Hamming distance 2 were collapsed, with unmergeable singletons discarded. Reads were aligned against IMGT so that V, D and J genes, CDR3 length and insertions or deletions at six rearrangement sites could be assigned. Within each subset, clonotype counts were normalized to the number of sorted cells before true diversity and Gini coefficients were calculated with the tcR R package. Repertoire sharing was quantified using the overlap coefficient calculated on TCRB nucleotide sequences. TCRdb mirrors the immuneACCESS table, restricted to in-frame sequences. Some clones are absent from its copies; in checked studies, under half trace to an unresolved V gene, and the reason for the others is unknown. V and J calls and clone size are given by that table; D and trimming were obtained from the DNA. The sample has 130,000 to 150,000 clones on record, 10% to 15% of them singletons. The ten largest clones capture roughly 1.4% of the sample.

Material: central memory CD4+ T cells from blood. The sequence was obtained from a man between 18 and 29 years old with type 1 diabetes.

CDR3 loop: CASSVAPGGSDTQYF. The DNA sequence is given as TGTGCCAGCAGCGTAGCTCCAGGGGGCTCCGATACGCAGTATTTT. The chain is assembled from TRBV9 and TRBJ2-3, with TRBD1 matching 8 junction bases. Germline trimming: 0 bases from V, 6 bases from J; junction bases outside gene matches: 6. CDR1 and CDR2 are drawn from the germline V gene: SGDLS, YYNGEE. The CDR3 measures 15 amino acids from cysteine to phenylalanine. Just CDR3 DNA is preserved here, 45 bases in frame from base 1.